One and the same sample provided the 19 T cell receptor beta chains below, sequenced in a study of T-cell memory formation after mild COVID-19 (dated by TCRdb to about 2021). Library construction relied on 5' RACE. Reads for this sample came from an Illumina NovaSeq 6000. TCRdb reworked the public reads: Q25 trimming with fastp, MiXCR clone assembly, productive beta chains retained. Identical CDR3 proteins give one entry, which carries the most common genes and DNA. The sample data list about 350,000 distinct CDR3 sequences, and roughly 20% of these were observed just once. Jointly, the top ten make up around 20% of the sample. The sample taken for sequencing was PBMCs or a T cell subset sorted from them (not recorded which). All receptors derive from a man younger than 35 who had mild COVID-19 (a few samples of this study predate the infection). The sample titles of this study are shuffled in the database, so cell type and time point are left out; the donor was told from shared clones.

The sample holds a few counts of this clonotype. This chain's CDR3 is CAISVMGTSGNTIYF. The CDR3 DNA reads as TGTGCCATCAGTGTCATGGGTACCTCTGGAAACACCATATATTTT. The chain recombines TRBV10-3 with TRBJ1-3; D gene uncertain. This CDR3 has 15 residues. Germline CDR1 and CDR2: ENHRY and SYGVKD. With 4 bases removed from V and 0 bases from J, the gap between germline ends came to 10 bases.

This sequence joins TRBV19 and TRBJ1-2, with TRBD1 identical over 9 bases. Germline loops: CDR1 LNHDA, CDR2 SQIVND (reference sequence). The CDR3 consists of 17 residues. The junction had 15 bases not matched to a gene; V was cut back by 7 bases and J by 3 bases. The chain's CDR3 is CASKGDREVVSDYGYTF. The CDR3 DNA reads as TGTGCCAGTAAAGGGGACAGGGAGGTTGTTTCGGACTATGGCTACACCTTC.

This clonotype was detected only a few times. The chain combines TRBV5-1 with TRBJ2-2, with 9 bases lining up with TRBD2. V shed 7 bases and J 5 bases; nucleotides not matched to a gene: 9. CDR3 size: 15 residues. Germline V lookup: CDR1 SGHRS, CDR2 YFSETQ. CDR3 in DNA: TGCGCCAGCTACGGGCTAGCGGGGACAACCGGGGAGCTGTTTTTT. This gives the protein CASYGLAGTTGELFF. The whole variable domain, filled in from reference TRBV5-1 and TRBJ2-2, reads KAGVTQTPRYLIKTRGQQVTLSCSPISGHRSVSWYQQTPGQGLQFLFEYFSETQRNKGNFPGRFSGRQFSNSRSEMNVSTLELGDSALYLCASYGLAGTTGELFFGEGSRLTVL.

The chain is built from TRBV5-1 and TRBJ2-7; 11 nucleotides match TRBD1. After removal of 4 bases from V and 5 bases from J, the junction contained 11 bases not matched to a gene. There are 16 residues in the CDR3. Germline-derived CDR1 and CDR2 are SGHRS and YFSETQ. The CDR3 DNA follows: TGCGCCAGCAGCGCCAATGGACAGGGGGCAGCGGACGAGCAGTACTTC. Translating gives CASSANGQGAADEQYF.

This clonotype was seen repeatedly, ten times or more. This chain links TRBV5-1 with TRBJ1-6; the D gene is possibly TRBD1 (6 bases). There are 14 residues in the CDR3. Trimming cost V 5 bases and J 9 bases, with 15 bases left between them. Germline lookup yields CDR1 SGHRS and CDR2 YFSETQ. As DNA, the CDR3 is TGCGCCAGCAGTCAGGGGCGAGTAGGTTCACCCCTCCACTTT. It is translated as CASSQGRVGSPLHF.

This chain joins TRBV7-9 and TRBJ1-4; D gene unclear. The CDR3 is 17 residues long. The V end was cut by 5 bases, the J end by 4 bases, with 20 bases between. Germline CDR1 is SEHNR and CDR2 is FQNEAQ (reference sequence). This CDR3 is CASSRTPASTGNEKLFF. CDR3 nucleotide sequence: TGTGCCAGCAGCCGCACACCGGCTTCCACCGGTAATGAAAAACTGTTTTTT.

The chain is built from TRBV4-1 and TRBJ1-2; TRBD1 agrees at 8 bases. The junction had 16 bases not matched to a gene; V was cut back by 4 bases and J by 6 bases. Germline V gives CDR1 MGHRA, CDR2 YSYEKL. CDR3 length equals 17 residues. This CDR3 is CASSPDGGQGALHGYTF. Here the CDR3 DNA reads TGCGCCAGCAGCCCAGATGGAGGACAGGGTGCTCTCCATGGCTACACCTTC.

The chain combines TRBV25-1 with TRBJ2-3, with a tentative D call TRBD2 (7 bases). V lost 5 bases to trimming and J lost 6 bases, with 15 bases between them. The CDR3 is made up of 14 amino acids. CDR1 and CDR2 (germline): MGHDK, SYGVNS. CDR3 coding DNA: TGTGCCAGCAGTAAAGGAGGGGGGGCGGATACGCAGTATTTT. This translates into CASSKGGGADTQYF. Together with reference TRBV25-1 and TRBJ2-3, the CDR3 gives the full variable domain: EADIYQTPRYLVIGTGKKITLECSQTMGHDKMYWYQQDPGMELHLIHYSYGVNSTEKGDLSSESTVSRIRTEHFPLTLESARPSHTSQYLCASSKGGGADTQYFGPGTRLTVL.

CDR3 region: CSARDWGQRTFSTEAFF. CDR3 nucleotide sequence: TGCAGTGCTAGAGATTGGGGACAGCGAACGTTTTCCACTGAAGCTTTCTTT. The chain couples TRBV20-1 to TRBJ1-1; 7 nucleotides align to TRBD1. The CDR3 is 17 residues long. From germline, CDR1 is DFQATT and CDR2 SNEGSKA (reference sequence). The junction had 14 bases not matched to a gene; V was cut back by 0 bases and J by 4 bases.

This chain uses TRBV6-5 with TRBJ2-7, with TRBD2 matching 7 bases. Germline-derived CDR1 and CDR2 are MNHEY and SVGAGI. J was trimmed by 2 bases and V by 2 bases; bases with no gene match: 6. This CDR3 is built from 15 residues. The CDR3 coding sequence is TGTGCCAGCAGTTACGTGATTGGGGGGGCCTACGAGCAGTACTTC. Its protein product is CASSYVIGGAYEQYF.

In this sample, this clonotype turned up once. V gene TRBV20-1 combines with J gene TRBJ2-5; D unresolved. Trimming cost V 6 bases and J 0 bases, with 11 bases left between them. Per germline, CDR1 DFQATT and CDR2 SNEGSKA (reference sequence). The CDR3 totals 13 residues. The CDR3: CSALLRDQETQYF. The CDR3 DNA is TGCAGTGCCCTCCTCCGGGACCAAGAGACCCAGTACTTC.

The chain couples TRBV11-2 to TRBJ2-5, with unresolved D. CDR1 and CDR2 from the germline V gene are SGHAT and FQNNGV. V lost 5 bases, J lost 5 bases, and 27 bases lay in between. The CDR3 has 18 amino acids. The CDR3 sequence: CASSPRQVQELLRETQYF. The CDR3 DNA reads as TGTGCCAGCAGCCCCAGGCAGGTTCAGGAATTACTTCGGGAGACCCAGTACTTC.

This clonotype has just a few counts. The chain recombines TRBV20-1 with TRBJ1-6; 10 bases agree with TRBD1. This CDR3 contains 14 residues. Germline CDR1 DFQATT, CDR2 SNEGSKA (reference sequence). The V gene end was trimmed by 6 bases and the J gene end by 8 bases; junction bases not matched to a gene: 7. The CDR3 bases are TGCAGTGCGGCACCGACAGGGGGCTATTCACCCCTCCACTTT. Translation gives CSAAPTGGYSPLHF.

The chain employs TRBV28 and TRBJ2-3; 13 nucleotides match TRBD2. The J segment lost 9 bases and the V segment lost 2 bases, leaving 8 bases of the junction unmatched. The germline V gene has CDR1 MDHEN and CDR2 SYDVKM. This CDR3 is 16 amino acids long. The CDR3 is CASSLGGLAGYLTQYF. In DNA form, the CDR3 reads TGTGCCAGCAGTTTAGGGGGACTAGCGGGGTATTTGACGCAGTATTTT.

The gene calls are TRBV4-2 and TRBJ2-4; 10 bases are a match to TRBD2. Germline-derived CDR1 and CDR2 are LGHNA and YNFKEQ. CDR3 length: 16 residues. V was pared by 1 base and J by 4 bases, with 4 bases of the junction left unmatched. The CDR3 protein is CASSQGSSGGKNIQYF. The CDR3 DNA is TGTGCCAGCAGCCAAGGAAGTAGCGGGGGGAAAAACATTCAGTACTTC.

The chain joins TRBV7-2 to TRBJ2-7, with TRBD2 as a possible D gene (6 bases). Trimming left V 0 bases short and J 2 bases short, with 8 bases between. Germline CDR1 and CDR2: SGHTA and FQGNSA. The CDR3 loop spans 14 amino acids. CDR3 residues: CASSLATGAYEQYF. For the CDR3, the DNA is TGTGCCAGCAGCTTAGCGACGGGGGCCTACGAGCAGTACTTC.

This clonotype has just a few counts. The chain has TRBV20-1 and TRBJ2-3, with D perhaps matching TRBD1 or TRBD2 (5 bases each). Trimming stripped 0 bases from V and 8 bases from J, with 18 bases between. The CDR3 consists of 15 residues. CDR1 is DFQATT and CDR2 is SNEGSKA in the germline V gene (reference sequence). The CDR3 region has the DNA TGCAGTGCTAGAGATGGGGACCGAGCCGTTTCTACGCAGTATTTT. Its translation is CSARDGDRAVSTQYF.

This clonotype was detected once. The chain combines TRBV4-3 with TRBJ1-1; 8 nucleotides line up with TRBD1. This CDR3 is 13 amino acids long. The germline V gene has CDR1 LGHNA and CDR2 YSLEER. The V segment lost 3 bases and the J segment 8 bases; nucleotides outside the gene matches: 5. CDR3 sequence (DNA): TGCGCCAGCAGCCAGGAAGGACAGGGAGAAGCTTTCTTT. Its protein product is CASSQEGQGEAFF.

This sequence joins TRBV6-5 and TRBJ2-7; no clear D. CDR1 is MNHEY and CDR2 is SVGAGI in the germline V gene. V dropped 3 bases and J dropped 1 base, with 10 bases sitting between them. This CDR3 contains 14 residues. CDR3 protein: CASSYYAGSYEQYF. In nucleotides, the CDR3 is TGTGCCAGCAGTTATTATGCAGGATCCTACGAGCAGTACTTC.